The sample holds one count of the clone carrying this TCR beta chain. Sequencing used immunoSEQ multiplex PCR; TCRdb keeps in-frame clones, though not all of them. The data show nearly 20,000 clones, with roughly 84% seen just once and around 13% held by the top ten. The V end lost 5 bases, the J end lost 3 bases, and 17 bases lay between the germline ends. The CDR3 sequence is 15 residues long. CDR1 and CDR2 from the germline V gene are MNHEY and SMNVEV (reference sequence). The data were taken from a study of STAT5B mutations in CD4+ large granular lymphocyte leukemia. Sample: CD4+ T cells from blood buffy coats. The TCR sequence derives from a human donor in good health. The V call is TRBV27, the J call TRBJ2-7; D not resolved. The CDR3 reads CASSPRVGSNYEQYF. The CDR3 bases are TGTGCCAGCAGTCCCCGGGTGGGCTCGAACTACGAGCAGTACTTC.